A selection of T cell receptor beta chains follows, all from one sample in a study of control samples from healthy donors and cancer patients. Here immunoSEQ multiplex PCR was the method, and the copy in TCRdb shows in-frame clones only, minus some. Among 40,000 to 60,000 clones listed, around nine tenths were seen once. Sequencing was performed on PBMCs. The receptor set was obtained from a man aged 45-65 years with head and neck cancer. CDR3s include the opening cysteine and the closing phenylalanine or tryptophan. The D gene is left open where the match is weak. Size values are once, few and many counts, or a class for expanded clones, and some rows have none.

V gene,clone size,J gene,D gene,CDR3 DNA,CDR3 protein
TRBV10-1,-,TRBJ2-1,-,TGCGCCAGCAGTGTAGCCGCCAGGGGTTCCTACAATGAGCAGTTCTTC,CASSVAARGSYNEQFF
TRBV29-1,once,TRBJ1-1,-,TGCAGCGTTGAAGAGTTCGCAGCGATGAACACTGAAGCTTTCTTT,CSVEEFAAMNTEAFF
TRBV11-3,-,TRBJ2-7,-,TGTGCCAGCAGCTTGACTAGCTCCTACGAGCAGTACTTC,CASSLTSSYEQYF
TRBV27,-,TRBJ2-1,-,TGTGCCAGCAGTTTGGGACGAACGTCCAATGAGCAGTTCTTC,CASSLGRTSNEQFF
TRBV12-3/TRBV12-4,-,TRBJ2-7,-,TGTGCCAGCAGTCCAGAGGCCTCAGGGGTACAGTACTTC,CASSPEASGVQYF
TRBV9,-,TRBJ2-3,TRBD2,TGTGCCAGCAGCGTAGATAGCGGGGTCAGCACAGATACGCAGTATTTT,CASSVDSGVSTDTQYF
TRBV14,-,TRBJ2-3,-,TGTGCCAGCAGCCAACAGGGTCCCGGCACAGATACGCAGTATTTT,CASSQQGPGTDTQYF
TRBV6-5,once,TRBJ2-7,-,TGTGCCACCCATACAGGGACCTACGAGCAGTACTTC,CATHTGTYEQYF
TRBV28,once,TRBJ1-6,-,TGTGCCAGCAGTTTGAAGGGACCCCTATTAACCTATAATTCACCCCTCCACTTT,CASSLKGPLLTYNSPLHF
TRBV30,-,TRBJ1-2,-,TGTGCCTGGAGTGCAACACTCCGACGGACGAACATGTATGGCTACACCTTC,CAWSATLRRTNMYGYTF
TRBV29-1,-,TRBJ1-1,-,TGCAGCGTTGACGGACGGCAGGGGATGAATGAAGCTTTCTTT,CSVDGRQGMNEAFF
TRBV19,-,TRBJ2-6,TRBD1,TGTGCCAGTAGTGGACAGGGGGGTTTGCTCTCTGGGGCCAACGTCCTGACTTTC,CASSGQGGLLSGANVLTF
TRBV19,-,TRBJ1-5,-,TGTGCCAGTAGTATAGAAGATAGCAATCAGCCCCAGCATTTT,CASSIEDSNQPQHF
TRBV21-1,-,TRBJ2-5,-,TGTGCCAGCAGCAAACGAGGGCAAGAGACCCAGTACTTC,CASSKRGQETQYF
TRBV19,-,TRBJ1-2,-,TGTGCCAGTAAGCCCGGCATGGGGACTAACTATGGCTACACCTTC,CASKPGMGTNYGYTF
TRBV27,-,TRBJ2-1,TRBD2,TGTGCCAGCAGTTTACTCTCCAGCGGGGACTACAATGAGCAGTTCTTC,CASSLLSSGDYNEQFF
TRBV4-2,once,TRBJ2-2,-,TGTGCCAGCAGCCAAGAAATCAGAACCGGGGAGCTGTTTTTT,CASSQEIRTGELFF
TRBV27,-,TRBJ2-5,TRBD1,TGTGCCAGCAGCTTGGACAGGGTTAGTGTGGAGACCCAGTACTTC,CASSLDRVSVETQYF
TRBV7-9,once,TRBJ1-4,-,TGTGCCAGCAGCTTAGCACCAGGGACTAATGAAAAACTGTTTTTT,CASSLAPGTNEKLFF
TRBV18,-,TRBJ2-3,TRBD1,TGTGCCAGCTCACCAGGGGGACAGGGTGGAGATACGCAGTATTTT,CASSPGGQGGDTQYF
TRBV30,-,TRBJ1-2,-,TGTGCCTGGAAGGTAGACGGGGGACCCCCGTCGTATGGCTACACCTTC,CAWKVDGGPPSYGYTF
TRBV3-1/TRBV3-2,-,TRBJ2-6,-,TGTGCCAGCAGCCAACGTGGGGCCAACGTCCTGACTTTC,CASSQRGANVLTF